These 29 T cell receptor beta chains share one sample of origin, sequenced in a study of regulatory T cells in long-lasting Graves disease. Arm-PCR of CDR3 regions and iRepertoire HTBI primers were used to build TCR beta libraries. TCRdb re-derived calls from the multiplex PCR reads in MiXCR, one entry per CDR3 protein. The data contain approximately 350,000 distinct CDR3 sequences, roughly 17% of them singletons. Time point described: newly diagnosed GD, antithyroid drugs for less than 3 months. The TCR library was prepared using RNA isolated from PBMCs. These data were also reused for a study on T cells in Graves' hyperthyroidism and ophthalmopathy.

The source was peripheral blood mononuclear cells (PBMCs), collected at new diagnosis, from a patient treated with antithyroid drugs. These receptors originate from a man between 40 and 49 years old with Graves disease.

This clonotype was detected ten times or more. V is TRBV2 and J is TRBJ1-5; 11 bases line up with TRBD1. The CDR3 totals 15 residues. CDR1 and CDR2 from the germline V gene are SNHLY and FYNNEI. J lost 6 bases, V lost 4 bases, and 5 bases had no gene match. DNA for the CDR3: TGTGCCAGCAGTGGGAGGACAGGGGGCTTTCAGCCCCAGCATTTT. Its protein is CASSGRTGGFQPQHF.

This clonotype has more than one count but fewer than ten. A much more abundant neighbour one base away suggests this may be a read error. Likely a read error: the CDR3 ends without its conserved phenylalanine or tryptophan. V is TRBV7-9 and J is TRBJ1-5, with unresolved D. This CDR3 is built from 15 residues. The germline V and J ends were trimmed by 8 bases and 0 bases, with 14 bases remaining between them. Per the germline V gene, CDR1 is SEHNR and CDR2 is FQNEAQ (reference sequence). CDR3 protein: CASVDGTHSNQPQHS. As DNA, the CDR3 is TGTGCCAGCGTGGACGGAACTCATAGCAATCAGCCCCAGCATTCT.

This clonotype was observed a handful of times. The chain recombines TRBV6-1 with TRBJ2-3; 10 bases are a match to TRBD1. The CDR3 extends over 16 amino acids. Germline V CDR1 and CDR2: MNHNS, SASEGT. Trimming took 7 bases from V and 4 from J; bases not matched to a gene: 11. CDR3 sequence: CASIKTGGDFPDTQYF. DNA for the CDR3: TGTGCCAGCATTAAGACAGGGGGCGATTTCCCAGATACGCAGTATTTT.

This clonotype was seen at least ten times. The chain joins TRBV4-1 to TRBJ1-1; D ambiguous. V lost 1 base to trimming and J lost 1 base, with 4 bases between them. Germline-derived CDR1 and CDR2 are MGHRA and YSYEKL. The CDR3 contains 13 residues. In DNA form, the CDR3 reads TGCGCCAGCAGCCAAGCCCCGAACACTGAAGCTTTCTTT. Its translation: CASSQAPNTEAFF.

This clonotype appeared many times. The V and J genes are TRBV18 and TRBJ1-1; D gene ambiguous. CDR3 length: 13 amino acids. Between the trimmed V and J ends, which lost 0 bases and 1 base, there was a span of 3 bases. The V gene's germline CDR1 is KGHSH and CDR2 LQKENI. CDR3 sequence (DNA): TGTGCCAGCTCACCACCGGGGAACACTGAAGCTTTCTTT. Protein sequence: CASSPPGNTEAFF.

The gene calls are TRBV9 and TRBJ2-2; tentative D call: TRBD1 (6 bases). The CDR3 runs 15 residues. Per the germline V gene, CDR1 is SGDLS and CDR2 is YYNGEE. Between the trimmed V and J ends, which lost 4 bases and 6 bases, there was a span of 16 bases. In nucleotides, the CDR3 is TGTGCCAGCAGCTTCAGGGGTCCTAACGCCGGGGAGCTGTTTTTT. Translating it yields CASSFRGPNAGELFF.

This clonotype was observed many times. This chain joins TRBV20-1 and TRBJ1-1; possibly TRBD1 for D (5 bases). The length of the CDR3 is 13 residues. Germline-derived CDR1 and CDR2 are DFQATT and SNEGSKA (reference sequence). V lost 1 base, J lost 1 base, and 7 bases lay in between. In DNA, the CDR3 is TGCAGTGCTAGAGGGGGGAGGAACACTGAAGCTTTCTTT. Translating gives CSARGGRNTEAFF.

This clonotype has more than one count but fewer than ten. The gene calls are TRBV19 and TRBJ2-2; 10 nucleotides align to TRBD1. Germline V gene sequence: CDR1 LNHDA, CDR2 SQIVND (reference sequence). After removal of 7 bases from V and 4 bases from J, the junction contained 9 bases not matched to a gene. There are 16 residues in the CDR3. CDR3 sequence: CASNRAGTGVTGELFF. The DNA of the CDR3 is TGTGCCAGTAACCGCGCCGGGACAGGGGTCACCGGGGAGCTGTTTTTT.

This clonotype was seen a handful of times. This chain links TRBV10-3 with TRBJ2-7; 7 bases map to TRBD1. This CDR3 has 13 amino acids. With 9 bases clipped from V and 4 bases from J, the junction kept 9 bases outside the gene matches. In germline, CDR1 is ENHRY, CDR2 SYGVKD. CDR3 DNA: TGTGCCATAAACGATGGGACAGATTACGAGCAGTACTTC. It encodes CAINDGTDYEQYF.

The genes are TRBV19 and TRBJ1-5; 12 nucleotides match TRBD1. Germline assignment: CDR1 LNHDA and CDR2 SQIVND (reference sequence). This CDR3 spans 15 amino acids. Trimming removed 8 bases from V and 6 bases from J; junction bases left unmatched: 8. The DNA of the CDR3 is TGTGCCAGTTCCGGGACAGGGGGCGCGAGTCAGCCCCAGCATTTT. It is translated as CASSGTGGASQPQHF.

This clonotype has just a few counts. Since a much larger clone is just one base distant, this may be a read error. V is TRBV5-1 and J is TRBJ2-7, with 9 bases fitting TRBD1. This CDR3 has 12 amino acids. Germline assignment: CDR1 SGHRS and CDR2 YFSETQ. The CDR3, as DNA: TGCGCCAGCGGGACAGGGCAGGGCGAGCAGTGCTTC. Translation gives CASGTGQGEQCF.

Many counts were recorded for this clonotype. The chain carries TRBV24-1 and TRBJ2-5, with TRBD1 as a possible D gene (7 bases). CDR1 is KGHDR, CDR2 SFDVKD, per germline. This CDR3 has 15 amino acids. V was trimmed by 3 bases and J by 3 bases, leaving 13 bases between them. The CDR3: CATSDRGTAEETQYF. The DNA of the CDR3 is TGTGCCACCAGTGATCGGGGGACAGCAGAAGAGACCCAGTACTTC.

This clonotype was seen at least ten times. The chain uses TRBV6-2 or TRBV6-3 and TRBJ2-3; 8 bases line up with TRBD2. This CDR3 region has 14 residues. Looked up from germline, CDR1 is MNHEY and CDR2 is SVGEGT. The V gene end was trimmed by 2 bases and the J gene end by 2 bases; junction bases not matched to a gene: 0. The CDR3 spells CASSYGLATDTQYF. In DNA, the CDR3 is TGTGCCAGCAGTTACGGACTAGCCACAGATACGCAGTATTTT.

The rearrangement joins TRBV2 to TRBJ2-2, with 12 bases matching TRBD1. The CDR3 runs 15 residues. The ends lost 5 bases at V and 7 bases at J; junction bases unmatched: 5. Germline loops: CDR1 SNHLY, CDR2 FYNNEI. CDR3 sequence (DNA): TGTGCCAGCAGTAGGGACAGGGGGCCGGTCGGGGAGCTGTTTTTT. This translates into CASSRDRGPVGELFF.

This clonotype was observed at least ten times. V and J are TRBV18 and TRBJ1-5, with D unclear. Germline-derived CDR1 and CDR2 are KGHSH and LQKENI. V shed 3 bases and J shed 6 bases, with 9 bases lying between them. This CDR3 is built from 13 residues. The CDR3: CASSPDYFQPQHF. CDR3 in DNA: TGTGCCAGCTCACCTGACTACTTTCAGCCCCAGCATTTT.

DNA of the CDR3: TGTGCCAGCACTGAGGTGAACACCGGGGAGCTGTTTTTT. This encodes CASTEVNTGELFF. This rearrangement joins TRBV27 to TRBJ2-2; no clear D. Germline V gene sequence: CDR1 MNHEY, CDR2 SMNVEV (reference sequence). Trimming cost V 7 bases and J 1 base, with 7 bases left between them. This CDR3 has 13 residues.

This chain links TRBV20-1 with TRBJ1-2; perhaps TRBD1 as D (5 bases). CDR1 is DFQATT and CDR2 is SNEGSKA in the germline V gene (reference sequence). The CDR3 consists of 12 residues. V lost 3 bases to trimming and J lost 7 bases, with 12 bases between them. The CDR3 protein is CSASRGAFGYTF. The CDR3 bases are TGCAGTGCTAGTCGAGGGGCTTTTGGCTACACCTTC.

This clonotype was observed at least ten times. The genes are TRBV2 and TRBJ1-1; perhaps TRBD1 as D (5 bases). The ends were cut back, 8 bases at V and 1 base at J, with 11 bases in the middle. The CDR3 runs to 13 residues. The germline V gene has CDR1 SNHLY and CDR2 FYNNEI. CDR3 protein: CASGRDGNTEAFF. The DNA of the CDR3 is TGTGCCAGCGGGAGGGACGGGAACACTGAAGCTTTCTTT.

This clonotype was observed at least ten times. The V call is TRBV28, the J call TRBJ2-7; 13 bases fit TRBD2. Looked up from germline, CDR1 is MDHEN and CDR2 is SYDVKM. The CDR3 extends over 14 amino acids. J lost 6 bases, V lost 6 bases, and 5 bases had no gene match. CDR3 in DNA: TGTGCCAGCAGAACTAGCGGGGGGGCGCGCGAGCAGTACTTC. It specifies CASRTSGGAREQYF.

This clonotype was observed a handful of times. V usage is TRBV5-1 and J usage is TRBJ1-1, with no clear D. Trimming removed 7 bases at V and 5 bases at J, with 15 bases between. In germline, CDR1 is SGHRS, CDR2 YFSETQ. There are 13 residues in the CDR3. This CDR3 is CASSYAVGTEAFF. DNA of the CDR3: TGCGCCAGCTCCTACGCCGTGGGTACTGAAGCTTTCTTT.

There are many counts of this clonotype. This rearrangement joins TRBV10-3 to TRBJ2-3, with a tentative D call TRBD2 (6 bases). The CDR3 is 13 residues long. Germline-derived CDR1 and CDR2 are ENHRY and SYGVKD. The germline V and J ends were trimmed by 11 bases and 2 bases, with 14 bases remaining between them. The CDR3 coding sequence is TGTGCCCTCCGGGACTCCGCCACAGATACGCAGTATTTT. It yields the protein CALRDSATDTQYF.

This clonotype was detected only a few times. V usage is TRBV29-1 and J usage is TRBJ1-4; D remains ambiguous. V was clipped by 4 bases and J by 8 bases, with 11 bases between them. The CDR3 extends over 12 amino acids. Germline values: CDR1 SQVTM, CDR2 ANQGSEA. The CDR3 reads CSVAWTAEKLFF. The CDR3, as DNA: TGCAGCGTTGCCTGGACGGCAGAAAAACTGTTTTTT.

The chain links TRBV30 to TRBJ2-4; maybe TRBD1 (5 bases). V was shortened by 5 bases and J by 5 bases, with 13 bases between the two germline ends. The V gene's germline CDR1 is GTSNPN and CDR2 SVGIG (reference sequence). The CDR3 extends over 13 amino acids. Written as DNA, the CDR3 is TGTGCCTGGGCCCCGGACATAGAAAACATTCAGTACTTC. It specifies CAWAPDIENIQYF.

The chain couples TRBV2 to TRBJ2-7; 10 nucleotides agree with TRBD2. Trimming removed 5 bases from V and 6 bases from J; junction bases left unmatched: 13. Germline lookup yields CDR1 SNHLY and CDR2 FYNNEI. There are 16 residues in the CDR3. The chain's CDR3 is CASSITRIAGGGEQYF. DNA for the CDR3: TGTGCCAGCAGTATTACTCGAATAGCGGGGGGAGGCGAGCAGTACTTC. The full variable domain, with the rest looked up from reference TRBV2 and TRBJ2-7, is EPEVTQTPSHQVTQMGQEVILRCVPISNHLYFYWYRQILGQKVEFLVSFYNNEISEKSEIFDDQFSVERPDGSNFTLKIRSTKLEDSAMYFCASSITRIAGGGEQYFGPGTRLTVT.

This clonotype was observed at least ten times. In DNA form, the CDR3 reads TGTGCCAGCAGCCGGCCTCGGATACAAGAGACCCAGTACTTC. Its protein is CASSRPRIQETQYF. The chain joins TRBV7-9 to TRBJ2-5, with unresolved D. Trimming pared 5 bases from V and 2 bases from J, leaving 12 bases between. This CDR3 has 14 residues. Germline V gene sequence: CDR1 SEHNR, CDR2 FQNEAQ (reference sequence).

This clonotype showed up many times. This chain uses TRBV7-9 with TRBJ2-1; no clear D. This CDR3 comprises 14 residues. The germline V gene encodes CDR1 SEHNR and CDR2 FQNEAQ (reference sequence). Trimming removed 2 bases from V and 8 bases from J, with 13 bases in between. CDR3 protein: CASSLRVGVHEQFF. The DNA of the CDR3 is TGTGCCAGCAGCTTAAGGGTTGGGGTCCATGAGCAGTTCTTC.

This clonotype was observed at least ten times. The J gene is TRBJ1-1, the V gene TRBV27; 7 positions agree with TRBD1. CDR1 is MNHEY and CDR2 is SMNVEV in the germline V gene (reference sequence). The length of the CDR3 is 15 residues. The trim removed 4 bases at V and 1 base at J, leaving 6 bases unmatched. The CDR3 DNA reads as TGTGCCAGCAGTTACAACAGGGGAAGGAACACTGAAGCTTTCTTT. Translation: CASSYNRGRNTEAFF.

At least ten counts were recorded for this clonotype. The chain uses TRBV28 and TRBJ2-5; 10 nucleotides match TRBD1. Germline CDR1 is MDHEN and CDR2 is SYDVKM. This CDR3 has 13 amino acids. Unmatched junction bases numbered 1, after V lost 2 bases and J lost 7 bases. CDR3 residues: CASSLGTGATQYF. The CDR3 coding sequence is TGTGCCAGCAGTTTAGGGACAGGGGCGACCCAGTACTTC.

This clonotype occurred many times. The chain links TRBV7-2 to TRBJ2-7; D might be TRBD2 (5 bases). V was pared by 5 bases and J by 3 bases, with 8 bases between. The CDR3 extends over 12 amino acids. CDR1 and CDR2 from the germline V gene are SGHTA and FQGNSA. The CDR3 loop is CASSLGDYEQYF. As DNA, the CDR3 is TGTGCCAGCAGCCTCGGGGACTACGAGCAGTACTTC.